This T cell receptor beta chain was captured in a study of untreated major depressive disorder. Study outcomes and limitations: CD4+ T cells from depressed patients used TRBV05-01 (Vbeta 5.1) more often than controls.

All participants were of European descent. With respect to this clone: Antigen unknown.

Per the germline V gene, CDR1 is KGHSH and CDR2 is LQKENI. The V end was cut by 5 bases, the J end by 5 bases, with 18 bases between. CDR3 size: 15 residues. Generated by immunoSEQ multiplex PCR, the TCRdb table keeps only in-frame clones and is missing some. Of some 25,000 clones listed, roughly nine tenths were seen once; the top ten hold over 0.6%. The sequence came from a woman aged 25-40 years with major depressive disorder. This chain uses TRBV18 with TRBJ1-2; D possibly corresponds to TRBD1 (5 bases). Sequencing input: CD4+ T cells from PBMCs. The CDR3: CASSSTLRRGYGYTF. Here the CDR3 DNA reads TGTGCCAGCTCATCTACCTTGAGGAGGGGTTATGGCTACACCTTC.